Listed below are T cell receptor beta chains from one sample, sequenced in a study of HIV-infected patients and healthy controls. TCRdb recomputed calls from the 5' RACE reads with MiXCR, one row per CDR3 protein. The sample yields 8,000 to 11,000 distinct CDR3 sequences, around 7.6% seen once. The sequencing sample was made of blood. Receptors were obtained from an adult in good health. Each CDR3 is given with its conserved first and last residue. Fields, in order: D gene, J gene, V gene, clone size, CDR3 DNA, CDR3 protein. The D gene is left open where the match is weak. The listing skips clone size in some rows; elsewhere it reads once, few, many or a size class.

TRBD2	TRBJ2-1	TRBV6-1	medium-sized	TGTGCCAGCAGTGCTGGACTAGCGGGGGGTTACAATGAGCAGTTCTTC	CASSAGLAGGYNEQFF
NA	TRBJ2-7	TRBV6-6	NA	TGTGCCGCGGGACAGCTCTACGAGCAGTACTTC	CAAGQLYEQYF
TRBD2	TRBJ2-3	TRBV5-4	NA	TGTGCCAGCAGCCCTCTCAAGCGGGAGGCAGATACGCAGTATTTT	CASSPLKREADTQYF
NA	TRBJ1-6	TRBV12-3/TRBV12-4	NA	TGTGCCAGCAGTTTAGGGGAATCGTATTCACCCCTCCACTTT	CASSLGESYSPLHF
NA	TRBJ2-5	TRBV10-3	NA	TGTGCCATCAGTGAGTTAGAGACCCAGTACTTC	CAISELETQYF
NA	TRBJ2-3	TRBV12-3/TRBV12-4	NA	TGTGACAGCAGCCGCCCTATAAGGGCAGATACGCAGTATTTC	CDSSRPIRADTQYF
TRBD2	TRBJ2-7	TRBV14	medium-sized	TGTGCCAGCAGCCACTCTTTTTCGCCCCTAGCGGGGGCCTACGAGCAGTACTTC	CASSHSFSPLAGAYEQYF
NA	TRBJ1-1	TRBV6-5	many	TGTGCCAGCAGTTACTCGCACAGGGAAGCTGAAGCTTTCTTT	CASSYSHREAEAFF
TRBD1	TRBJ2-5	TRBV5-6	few	TGTGCCAGCAGCCAGGGACAGGGATTGATTGAGACCCAGTACTTC	CASSQGQGLIETQYF
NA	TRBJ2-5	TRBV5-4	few	TGTGCCAGCAGCCTCTGGACAGGGAGGGGAGAGACCCAGTACTTC	CASSLWTGRGETQYF
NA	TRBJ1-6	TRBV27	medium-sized	TGTGCCAGCAGTTTGACCGGGATGGGGTTTAATTCACCCCTCCACTTT	CASSLTGMGFNSPLHF
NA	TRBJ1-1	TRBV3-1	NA	TGTGCCAGCAGCCAAAACCGGGGCGGAACTGAAGCTTTCTTT	CASSQNRGGTEAFF
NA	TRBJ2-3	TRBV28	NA	TGTGCCAGCAGTTCAGGGACTCCAACAGATACGCAGTATTTT	CASSSGTPTDTQYF
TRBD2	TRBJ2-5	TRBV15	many	TGTGCCACCAGCAGAGCCCCTAGGACTAGCGGGGGGCAAGAGACCCAGTACTTC	CATSRAPRTSGGQETQYF
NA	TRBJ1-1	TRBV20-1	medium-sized	TGCAGTGCTAGACCGGGACGGCACACAAACACTGAAGCTTTCTTT	CSARPGRHTNTEAFF
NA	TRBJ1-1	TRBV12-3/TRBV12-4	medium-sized	TGTGCCAGCAGTTTCTCAGGGGTGAACACTGAAGCTTTCTTT	CASSFSGVNTEAFF
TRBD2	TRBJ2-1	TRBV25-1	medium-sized	TGTGCCAGCACGGCTAGCGGGGAGTACAATGAGCAGTTCTTC	CASTASGEYNEQFF
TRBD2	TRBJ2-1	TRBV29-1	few	TGCAGCGTTCGCGGGGAGGGCGCGACTTCCAATGAGCAGTTCTTC	CSVRGEGATSNEQFF
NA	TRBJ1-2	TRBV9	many	TGTGCCAGCAGCGTAATAACAGGGCACTATGGCTACACCTTC	CASSVITGHYGYTF
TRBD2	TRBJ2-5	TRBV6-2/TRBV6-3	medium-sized	TGTGCCAGCAGTTACTTGACTAGCAACCAAGAGACCCAGTACTTC	CASSYLTSNQETQYF
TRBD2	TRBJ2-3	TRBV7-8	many	TGTGCCAGCAGCCTAGGGCTGGTAGCGGGAGCGAACACAGATACGCAGTATTTT	CASSLGLVAGANTDTQYF
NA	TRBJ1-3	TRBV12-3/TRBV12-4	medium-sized	TGTGCCAGCAGTTATGGCGGCGGCAACCGTGGAAACACCATATATTTT	CASSYGGGNRGNTIYF
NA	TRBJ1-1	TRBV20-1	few	TGCAGTGCTAGACTACACTCGGGCATGAGGGACACTGAAGCTTTCTTT	CSARLHSGMRDTEAFF
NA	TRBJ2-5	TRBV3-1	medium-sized	TGTGCCAGCAGCCGGGGGCTGGGGGAGACCCAGTACTTC	CASSRGLGETQYF
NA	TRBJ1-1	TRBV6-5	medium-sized	TGTGCCAGCAGTTCTCCGGGACTACTCGGCACTGAAGCTTTCTTT	CASSSPGLLGTEAFF
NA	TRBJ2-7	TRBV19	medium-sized	TGTGCCAGTAGTATGGATTCCCGGACCGAGCAGTACTTC	CASSMDSRTEQYF
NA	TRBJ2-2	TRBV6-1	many	TGTGCCAGCAGTGACGACAGAGACACCGGGGAGCTGTTTTTT	CASSDDRDTGELFF
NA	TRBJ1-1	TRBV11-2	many	TGTGCCAGCAGCTTAGAACAAGGGACTGAAGCTTTCTTT	CASSLEQGTEAFF
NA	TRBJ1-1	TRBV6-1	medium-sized	TGTGCCAGCAGACAAGGACAGTTACTGAACACTGAAGCTTTCTTT	CASRQGQLLNTEAFF
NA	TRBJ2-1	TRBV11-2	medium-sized	TGTGCCAGCAGCCAACAGGGATATGAGCAGTTCTTC	CASSQQGYEQFF
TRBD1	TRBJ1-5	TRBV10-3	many	TGTGCCATCACCCCCGACAGGGGACTTAGGAGCAATCAGCCCCAGCATTTT	CAITPDRGLRSNQPQHF
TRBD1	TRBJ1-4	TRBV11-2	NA	TGTGCCAGCAGCCCATACTTGGGGACAGGACGCAATGAAAAACTGTTTTTT	CASSPYLGTGRNEKLFF
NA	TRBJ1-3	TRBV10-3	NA	TGTGCCATCAGTGACCCACAGGGTCGTGGAAACACCATATATTTT	CAISDPQGRGNTIYF
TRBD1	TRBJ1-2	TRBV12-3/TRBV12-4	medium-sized	TGTGCCAGCAGTCCCTCGACCGGACAGGGATTCAACTATGGCTACACCTTC	CASSPSTGQGFNYGYTF
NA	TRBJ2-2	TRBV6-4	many	TGTGCCACCAGTCAGGGCACGGACACCGGGGAGCTGTTTTTT	CATSQGTDTGELFF
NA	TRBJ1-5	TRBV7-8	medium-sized	TGTGCCAGCAGCTGGGGGCCCGGGGGTGGGCAGCCCCAGCATTTT	CASSWGPGGGQPQHF
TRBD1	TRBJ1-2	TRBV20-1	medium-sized	TGCAGTGCTAGGGCCGGGACAGCCTATGGCTACACCTTC	CSARAGTAYGYTF
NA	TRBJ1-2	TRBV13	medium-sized	TGTGCCAGCAGCTCAGCTTACGGCCGGACTGTTTATGGCTACACCTTC	CASSSAYGRTVYGYTF
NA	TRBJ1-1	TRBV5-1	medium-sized	TGCGCCAGCACGGCAGGACAATATAACACTGAAGCTTTCTTT	CASTAGQYNTEAFF
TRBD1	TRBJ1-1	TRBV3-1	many	TGTGCCAGCAGCCAGACAGGGTATGAAGCTTTCTTT	CASSQTGYEAFF
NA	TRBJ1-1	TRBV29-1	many	TGCAGCGTTGGGGGACTCCTGAACACTGAAGCTTTCTTT	CSVGGLLNTEAFF
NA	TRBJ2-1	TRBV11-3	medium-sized	TGTGCCAGCAGCTTAGAGGGGACTTCCTACAATGAGCAGTTCTTC	CASSLEGTSYNEQFF
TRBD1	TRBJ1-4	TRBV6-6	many	TGTGCCAGCAGTTCCCGGACAGGAAATGAAAAACTGTTTTTT	CASSSRTGNEKLFF
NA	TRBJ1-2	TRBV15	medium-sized	TGTGCCACCAGCAGCGGACAGGGCTACACCTTC	CATSSGQGYTF
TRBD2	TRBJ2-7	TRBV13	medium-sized	TGTGCCAGCAGCCCGTGGACTAGCGGAACCTACGAGCAGTACTTC	CASSPWTSGTYEQYF
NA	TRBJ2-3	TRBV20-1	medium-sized	TGCAGTGCTAGAAAATCAGGTAGCACAGATACGCAGTATTTT	CSARKSGSTDTQYF
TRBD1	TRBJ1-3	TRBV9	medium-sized	TGTGCCAGCAGCATAACGACAGGGTTCGCCGGAAACACCATATATTTT	CASSITTGFAGNTIYF
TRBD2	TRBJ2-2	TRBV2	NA	TGTGCCAGCAAAGTCGGGGGGGCCGGGGAGCTGTTTTTT	CASKVGGAGELFF
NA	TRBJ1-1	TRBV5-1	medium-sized	TGCGCCAGCAGCTCGAAATGGGAGGGGAGAAACGGGGGTACTGAAGCTTTCTTT	CASSSKWEGRNGGTEAFF
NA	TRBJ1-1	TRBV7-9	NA	TGTGCCAGCAGCTTATTCTTTGGAGGAGAAGCTTTCTTT	CASSLFFGGEAFF
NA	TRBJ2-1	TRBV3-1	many	TGTGCCAGCAGCCACTACAGGGACAATGAGCAGTTCTTC	CASSHYRDNEQFF
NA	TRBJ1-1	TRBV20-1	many	TGCAGTGCTAGAGATTTGGGAGGCGCGGGCACTGAAGCTTTCTTT	CSARDLGGAGTEAFF
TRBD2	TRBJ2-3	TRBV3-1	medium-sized	TGTGCCAGCAAACTAGCGGGCACAGATACGCAGTATTTT	CASKLAGTDTQYF
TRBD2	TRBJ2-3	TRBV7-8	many	TGTGCCAGCAGCTCGACTAGCTTGGGCACAGATACGCAGTATTTT	CASSSTSLGTDTQYF
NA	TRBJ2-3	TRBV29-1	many	TGCAGCGTTATGCAGGATAGCACAGATACGCAGTATTTT	CSVMQDSTDTQYF
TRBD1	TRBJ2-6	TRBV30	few	TGTGCCTGGGGGGGGACAGGTCCCTCTGGGGCCAACGTCCTGACTTTC	CAWGGTGPSGANVLTF
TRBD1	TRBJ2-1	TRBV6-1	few	TGTGCCAGCTGGCAAGGGCAGGGGGCAATTAATGAGCAGTTCTTC	CASWQGQGAINEQFF